The 15 T cell receptor beta chains below all came from one sample that was sequenced in a study of blood T cell repertoires in COVID-19. TCRdb's table, derived via immunoSEQ multiplex PCR, lists solely in-frame clones and lacks some. This repertoire shows about 240,000 clones, roughly 87% found once; its top ten account for about 7%. What was sequenced was peripheral blood. The source is a man aged 60 to 69 who had recovered from COVID-19.

In this sample, this clone turned up once. CDR3 amino acids: CATSGQDERGGLDEQFF. The CDR3 coding sequence is TGTGCCACCTCCGGACAGGACGAGCGGGGGGGCCTGGATGAGCAGTTCTTC. This rearrangement joins TRBV19 to TRBJ2-1; 10 nucleotides line up with TRBD2. The CDR3 has 17 residues. From germline, CDR1 is LNHDA and CDR2 SQIVND (reference sequence). The ends lost 10 bases at V and 8 bases at J; junction bases unmatched: 20.

The rearrangement joins TRBV6-5 to TRBJ2-7; a weak D match, TRBD2 (7 bases). V was clipped by 7 bases and J by 4 bases, with 17 bases between them. Germline CDR1 MNHEY, CDR2 SVGAGI. The CDR3 covers 14 residues. CDR3 residues: CASMGGPFSYEQYF. The CDR3 coding sequence is TGTGCCAGCATGGGGGGGCCCTTTAGTTACGAGCAGTACTTC.

This rearrangement joins TRBV11-3 to TRBJ2-1; D is possibly TRBD2 (6 bases). The CDR3 spans 15 residues. V was clipped by 1 base and J by 4 bases, with 11 bases between them. Germline CDR1 is SGHNT and CDR2 is YENEEA. The CDR3 DNA reads as TGTGCCAGCAGCTTAGGACTAGAGAAATACAATGAGCAGTTCTTC. The encoded protein is CASSLGLEKYNEQFF.

With regard to this clone: Additional DNA sequences in this sample encode the identical CDR3. The chain recombines TRBV2 with TRBJ2-1; no clear D. There are 12 residues in the CDR3. V lost 4 bases to trimming and J lost 6 bases, with 7 bases between them. CDR1 is SNHLY and CDR2 is FYNNEI in the germline V gene. Here the CDR3 reads CASSGRGNEQFF. The DNA of the CDR3 is TGTGCCAGCAGTGGAAGAGGCAATGAGCAGTTCTTC.

The chain recombines TRBV6-1 with TRBJ1-5; 8 bases are shared with TRBD1. CDR3 size: 15 residues. From germline, CDR1 is MNHNS and CDR2 SASEGT. V trimming: 1 base; J trimming: 7 bases; junction bases outside the gene matches: 6. The CDR3 protein is CASSEVYRGTQPQHF. For the CDR3, the DNA is TGTGCCAGCAGTGAAGTGTACAGGGGGACGCAGCCCCAGCATTTT.

The chain has TRBV5-1 and TRBJ2-3, with 10 bases fitting TRBD2. The CDR3 covers 16 residues. Germline V gene lookup returns CDR1 SGHRS and CDR2 YFSETQ. Germline trimming cut 0 bases from V and 2 bases from J; bases unmatched to any gene: 3. The CDR3 here is CASSLGLAGVTDTQYF. The CDR3, as DNA: TGCGCCAGCAGCTTGGGCCTAGCGGGGGTCACAGATACGCAGTATTTT. The variable domain in full, with the rest retrieved from reference TRBV5-1 and TRBJ2-3, is KAGVTQTPRYLIKTRGQQVTLSCSPISGHRSVSWYQQTPGQGLQFLFEYFSETQRNKGNFPGRFSGRQFSNSRSEMNVSTLELGDSALYLCASSLGLAGVTDTQYFGPGTRLTVL.

The chain joins TRBV28 to TRBJ2-1; maybe TRBD1 (5 bases). The germline gives CDR1 MDHEN, CDR2 SYDVKM. Between the trimmed V and J ends, which lost 6 bases and 5 bases, there was a span of 17 bases. The CDR3 totals 15 residues. The CDR3 DNA is TGTGCCAGCAGACTAAGATTTAAGGGGAACAATGAGCAGTTCTTC. It encodes CASRLRFKGNNEQFF.

This clone was seen a few times. CDR3 DNA sequence: TGTGCCATCAGGGGGGAGGCGAACACTGAAGCTTTCTTT. It is translated as CAIRGEANTEAFF. The chain links TRBV10-3 to TRBJ1-1; D is perhaps TRBD1 (5 bases). V lost 6 bases and J lost 1, with 9 bases in between. Germline V gene data show CDR1 as ENHRY and CDR2 as SYGVKD. CDR3 size: 13 residues.

The chain links TRBV6-6 to TRBJ2-7; a weak D match, TRBD2 (5 bases). The CDR3 consists of 13 residues. From germline, CDR1 is MNHNY and CDR2 SVGAGI (reference sequence). The V end lost 8 bases, the J end lost 1 base, and 12 bases lay between the germline ends. The CDR3 nucleotides are TGTGCCAGCGGTCTGGGAGAGTCCTACGAGCAGTACGTC. Translation gives CASGLGESYEQYV.

The chain carries TRBV29-1 and TRBJ2-5; TRBD2 might be the D (5 bases). V lost 6 bases, J lost 1 base, and 9 bases lay in between. From germline, CDR1 is SQVTM and CDR2 ANQGSEA. The CDR3 is 12 residues long. Here the CDR3 DNA reads TGCAGCGTCGGACGGGGCCAAGAGACCCAGTACTTC. Amino acid sequence: CSVGRGQETQYF.

The V and J genes are TRBV4-2 and TRBJ2-1; 11 bases map to TRBD2. The CDR3 spans 15 residues. Germline-derived CDR1 and CDR2 are LGHNA and YNFKEQ. Unmatched junction bases numbered 7, after V lost 3 bases and J lost 9 bases. Written as DNA, the CDR3 is TGTGCCAGCAGCCAGGGTAGCGGGGGGGCTTTTGAGCAGTTCTTC. It is translated as CASSQGSGGAFEQFF.

The chain joins TRBV7-6 to TRBJ2-7; no reliable D call. The CDR3 consists of 14 residues. Germline CDR1 and CDR2: SGHVS and FNYEAQ. The V end was cut by 3 bases, the J end by 1 base, with 10 bases between. The CDR3 region is CASSFQSESYEQYF. The CDR3, as DNA: TGTGCCAGCAGCTTCCAGTCAGAATCCTACGAGCAGTACTTC.

V usage is TRBV7-9 and J usage is TRBJ1-2, with 8 nucleotides matching TRBD1. The CDR3 has 15 residues. Germline trimming cut 4 bases from V and 4 bases from J; bases unmatched to any gene: 8. Germline lookup yields CDR1 SEHNR and CDR2 FQNEAQ (reference sequence). CDR3 nucleotides: TGTGCCAGCAGCTCATCCGACAGGGGCGTCTATGGCTACACCTTC. Amino acids: CASSSSDRGVYGYTF.

This chain links TRBV6-2 or TRBV6-3 with TRBJ2-3; perhaps TRBD1 as D (6 bases). Trimming shortened V by 6 bases and J by 6 bases, and 22 bases separated the two germline ends. Germline assignment: CDR1 MNHEY and CDR2 SVGEGT. The CDR3 length is 16 residues. The CDR3 reads CASSEWGTHHEDTQYF. CDR3 bases: TGTGCCAGCAGCGAGTGGGGGACACACCACGAGGATACGCAGTATTTT.

The chain recombines TRBV2 with TRBJ1-5; the match to TRBD1 covers 7 bases. V gave up 7 bases and J gave up 7 bases; unmatched junction bases: 10. This CDR3 comprises 14 residues. Germline values: CDR1 SNHLY, CDR2 FYNNEI. The CDR3 DNA sequence: TGTGCCAGCACAGTAGGGGGCGCGAGACAGCCCCAGCATTTT. Protein: CASTVGGARQPQHF.